These T cell receptor beta chains were read from a single sample in a study of beta chain features in type 1 diabetes. Profiled with immunoSEQ multiplex PCR; TCRdb holds only in-frame clones, not every one. The sample lists about 400,000 clones; about 12% were seen once. Material for sequencing was naive CD4+ T cells from blood. The receptors here all came from a woman aged 18-29 years with type 1 diabetes. The CDR3 runs from the conserved cysteine through the conserved F or W. The D gene is left open where the match is weak. Where a row states a size, it is once, few, many or the class of an expanded clone; other rows omit it.

length | size | D | V | CDR3
15 | few | NA | TRBV9 | CASSVGQEERETQYF
13 | few | TRBD1 | TRBV25-1 | CASSRGGGEKLFF
12 | NA | TRBD1 | TRBV30 | CASDRGSDTQYF
12 | few | NA | TRBV29-1 | CSVGAGNTEAFF
18 | few | TRBD2 | TRBV4-3 | CASSHLHGGVLAKNIQYF
14 | NA | NA | TRBV11-2 | CASPPQANTGELFF
14 | few | NA | TRBV30 | CAWSVPVGPYEQYF
16 | NA | NA | TRBV15 | CATSTSQGGTNEKLFF
16 | few | TRBD2 | TRBV6-5 | CASSYTSGIHWHEQFF
12 | NA | NA | TRBV28 | CASNIQGYEQYF
14 | NA | NA | TRBV5-4 | CASSLEGGVREQYF
13 | NA | NA | TRBV7-2 | CASSFHEGGELFF
14 | few | TRBD1 | TRBV2 | CASRPGQGNYGYTF
15 | few | NA | TRBV30 | CAWSVAKSGPDTQYF
14 | NA | TRBD1 | TRBV30 | CAWSTGTDNEKLFF
13 | NA | NA | TRBV7-2 | CASGLGSNTEAFF
15 | NA | NA | TRBV27 | CASRGSRTANSPLHF
15 | few | TRBD1 | TRBV4-3 | CASSQEGQGGYEQYF
12 | few | NA | TRBV29-1 | CSVVVRGYEQYF
15 | few | TRBD1 | TRBV11-2 | CASSLVEHRGIEQYF
15 | NA | TRBD2 | TRBV7-9 | CASSEAGGSYNEQFF
15 | few | TRBD2 | TRBV4-3 | CASSQNSGGTDTQYF
13 | NA | NA | TRBV9 | CASSVGRDTEAFF
16 | NA | TRBD2 | TRBV29-1 | CSVALGRLAGTDTQYF
14 | NA | NA | TRBV7-9 | CASSLTSRVNVLTF
14 | NA | NA | TRBV6-1 | CASSETGRTDTQYF
15 | NA | NA | TRBV6-5 | CASRGQGGFTGELFF
16 | NA | NA | TRBV18 | CASSPFIPEGPGELFF
15 | NA | TRBD1 | TRBV6-5 | CASSPGTGRGETQYF
14 | NA | TRBD2 | TRBV6-5 | CASALGGRGNEQFF
15 | NA | TRBD1 | TRBV2 | CASSEQGALNEKLFF
15 | few | NA | TRBV18 | CASSTRGDSNQPQHF
14 | NA | NA | TRBV5-1 | CASSLRGQVAEQFF
13 | few | NA | TRBV23-1 | CASPREAQDTQYF
14 | NA | NA | TRBV6-5 | CASSYPRVPDTQYF
12 | NA | NA | TRBV7-9 | CASSPQGNEQFF
11 | NA | NA | TRBV6-5 | CASSYLGRYTF
13 | few | TRBD1 | TRBV14 | CASSGGQGETQYF
17 | few | TRBD1 | TRBV7-2 | CASDDDRGGQYPGTQYF
15 | few | NA | TRBV11-3 | CASSPRGFSGNTIYF
11 | few | NA | TRBV20-1 | CSARLVGEQFF
13 | NA | NA | TRBV2 | CASRRQTQETQYF
13 | NA | NA | TRBV27 | CASSSQGDYEQYF
15 | NA | NA | TRBV7-9 | CASSFGLTRGTEAFF
12 | few | NA | TRBV25-1 | CASRDFVNEQFF
16 | NA | NA | TRBV28 | CASSHALSGSYYEQYF
15 | NA | NA | TRBV10-3 | CAISTHLGTGREQFF
15 | NA | TRBD1 | TRBV27 | CASSLGTGPNQPQHF
10 | few | NA | TRBV29-1 | CSVGDQPQHF
10 | few | NA | TRBV20-1 | CSAAYQTQYF
13 | few | TRBD2 | TRBV28 | CASSWGLAGSQDF
13 | NA | NA | TRBV2 | CASSDGGQETQYF
15 | NA | TRBD1 | TRBV30 | CAWGVAGTGGHEQYF
15 | NA | NA | TRBV6-5 | CASSFGGSDGYEQFF